These T cell receptor beta chains were read from a single sample in a study of blood T cell repertoires in COVID-19. The method was immunoSEQ multiplex PCR; TCRdb's version includes in-frame clones alone and lacks a portion of them. The sample holds about 210,000 clones; approximately 90% are singletons and the top ten take 1.5% to 2%. Sequencing was carried out using peripheral blood. The receptors originated from a man between 65 and 85 years old with acute or convalescent COVID-19. The CDR3 runs from the conserved cysteine through the conserved F or W. Each record gives: clone size, CDR3 length, V gene, CDR3 protein. The listing skips clone size in some rows; elsewhere it reads once, few, many or a size class.

>once|15|TRBV7-3
CASSLSGRDGTEAFF
>-|17|TRBV5-4
CASSSGDRASYSVEQYF
>once|15|TRBV7-2
CASSSGQGWAGELFF
>-|14|TRBV5-6
CASTETGVVEKLFF
>-|16|TRBV7-9
CASSSPGIDTGNTIYF
>-|14|TRBV19
CASSFQGANSPLHF
>-|16|TRBV30
CAWTLVGATRGEKLFF
>-|13|TRBV19
CASSGGVTGELFF
>-|16|TRBV9
CASSVGGTDINQPQHF
>-|16|TRBV18
CASSPIGTGATDTQYF
>-|15|TRBV18
CASSLTGGTAYEQYF
>-|15|TRBV27
CASSLSGVFSYEQYF
>-|12|TRBV5-1
CASSLGRNEQFF
>-|13|TRBV9
CASSVFRGYEQYF
>-|15|TRBV5-4
CASIQGLAGGGEQFF
>-|13|TRBV29-1
CSASGLAGGEQYF
>-|15|TRBV7-9
CASSLGEGANTEAFF
>-|16|TRBV7-2
CASKGSGGRSYNEQFF
>once|16|TRBV3-1/TRBV3-2
CASSQDSGTGGDEQFF
>once|15|TRBV5-6
CASSSGQGRTDTQYF
>-|19|TRBV14
CASSQDARRRKANTGELFF
>-|14|TRBV5-4
CASSLGQGNYGYTF
>-|15|TRBV10-3
CAISESYRATDTQYF
>-|14|TRBV7-9
CASSLEGLADEQYF
>few|13|TRBV25-1
CASRGRETEKLFF
>-|12|TRBV12-3/TRBV12-4
CASSPQNYEQYF
>-|15|TRBV28
CASSLAQGRTDTQYF
>-|14|TRBV3-1/TRBV3-2
CASSQDLGGSAAFF
>-|15|TRBV9
CASSVADRGSYEQYF
>-|14|TRBV19
CASNPGGQFYGYTF
>-|15|TRBV20-1
CSASFAGSVAEKLFF
>-|14|TRBV11-2
CASSLDRSGNTIYF
>-|15|TRBV7-9
CASSWDRQMNTEAFF